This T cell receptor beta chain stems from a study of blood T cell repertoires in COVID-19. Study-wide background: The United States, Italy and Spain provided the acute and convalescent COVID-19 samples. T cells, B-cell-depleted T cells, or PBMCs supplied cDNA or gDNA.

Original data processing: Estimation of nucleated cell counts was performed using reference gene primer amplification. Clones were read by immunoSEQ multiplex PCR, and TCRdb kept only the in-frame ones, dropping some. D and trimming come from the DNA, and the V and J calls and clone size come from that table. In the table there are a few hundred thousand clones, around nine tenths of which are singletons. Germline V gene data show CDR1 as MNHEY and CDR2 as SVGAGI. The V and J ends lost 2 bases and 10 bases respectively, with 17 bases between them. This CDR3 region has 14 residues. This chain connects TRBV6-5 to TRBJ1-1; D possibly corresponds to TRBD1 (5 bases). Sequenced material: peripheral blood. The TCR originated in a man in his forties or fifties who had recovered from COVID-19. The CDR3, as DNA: TGTGCCAGCAGTTACCGGCAGGGCTCAGTTGGAGCTTTCTTT. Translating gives CASSYRQGSVGAFF.